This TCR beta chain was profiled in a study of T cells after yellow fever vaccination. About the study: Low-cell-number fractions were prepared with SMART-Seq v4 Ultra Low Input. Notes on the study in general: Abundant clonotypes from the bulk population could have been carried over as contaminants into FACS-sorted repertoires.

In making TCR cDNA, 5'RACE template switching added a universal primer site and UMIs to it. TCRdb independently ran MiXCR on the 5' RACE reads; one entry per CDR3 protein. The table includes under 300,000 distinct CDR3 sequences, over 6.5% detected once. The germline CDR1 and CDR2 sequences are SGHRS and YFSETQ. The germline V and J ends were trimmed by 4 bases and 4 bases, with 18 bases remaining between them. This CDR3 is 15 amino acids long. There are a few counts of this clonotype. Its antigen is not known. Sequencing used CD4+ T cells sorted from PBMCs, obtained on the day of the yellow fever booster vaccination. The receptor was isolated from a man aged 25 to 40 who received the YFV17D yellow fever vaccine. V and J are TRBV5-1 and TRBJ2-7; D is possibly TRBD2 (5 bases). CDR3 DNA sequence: TGCGCCAGCAGCAATGAGGGCCACGCTACGTACGAGCAGTACTTC. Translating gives CASSNEGHATYEQYF.